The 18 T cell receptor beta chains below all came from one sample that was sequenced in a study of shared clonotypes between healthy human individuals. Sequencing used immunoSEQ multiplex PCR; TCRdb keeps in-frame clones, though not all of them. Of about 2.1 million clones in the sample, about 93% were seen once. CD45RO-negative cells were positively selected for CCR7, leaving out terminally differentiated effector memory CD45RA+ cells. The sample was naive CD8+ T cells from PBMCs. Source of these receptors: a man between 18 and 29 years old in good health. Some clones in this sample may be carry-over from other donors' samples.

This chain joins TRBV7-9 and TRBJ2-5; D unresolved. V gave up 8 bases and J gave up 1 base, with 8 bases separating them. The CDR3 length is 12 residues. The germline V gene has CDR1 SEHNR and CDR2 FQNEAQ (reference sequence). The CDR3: CASLGIQETQYF. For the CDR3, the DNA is TGTGCCAGCTTGGGGATCCAAGAGACCCAGTACTTC.

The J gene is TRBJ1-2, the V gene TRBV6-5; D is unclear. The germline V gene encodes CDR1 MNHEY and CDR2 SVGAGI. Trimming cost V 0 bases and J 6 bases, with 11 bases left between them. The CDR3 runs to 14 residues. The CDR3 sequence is CASSYSEGTDGYTF. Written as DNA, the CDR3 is TGTGCCAGCAGTTACTCGGAGGGAACCGATGGCTACACCTTC.

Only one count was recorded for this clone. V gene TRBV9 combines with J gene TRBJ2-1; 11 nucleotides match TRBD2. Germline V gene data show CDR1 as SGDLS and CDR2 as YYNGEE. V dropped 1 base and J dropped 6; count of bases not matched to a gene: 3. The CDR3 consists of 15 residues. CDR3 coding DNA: TGTGCCAGCAGCGTAACTAGCGGGAGACTCAATGAGCAGTTCTTC. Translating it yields CASSVTSGRLNEQFF.

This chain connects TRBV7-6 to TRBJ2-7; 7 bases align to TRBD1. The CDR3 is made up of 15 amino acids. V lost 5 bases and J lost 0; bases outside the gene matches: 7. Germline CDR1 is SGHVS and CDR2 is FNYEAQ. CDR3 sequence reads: CASSPRDRSSYEQYF. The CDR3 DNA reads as TGTGCCAGCAGCCCCCGGGACAGATCCTCCTACGAGCAGTACTTC.

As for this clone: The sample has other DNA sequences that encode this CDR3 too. Here the CDR3 DNA reads TGTGCCAGCAGCCAAGATCGACAAGAGACCCAGTACTTC. It codes for CASSQDRQETQYF. The chain joins TRBV14 to TRBJ2-5; no reliable D call. The germline V and J ends were trimmed by 0 bases and 2 bases, with 4 bases remaining between them. Germline values: CDR1 SGHDN, CDR2 FVKESK. This CDR3 has 13 residues.

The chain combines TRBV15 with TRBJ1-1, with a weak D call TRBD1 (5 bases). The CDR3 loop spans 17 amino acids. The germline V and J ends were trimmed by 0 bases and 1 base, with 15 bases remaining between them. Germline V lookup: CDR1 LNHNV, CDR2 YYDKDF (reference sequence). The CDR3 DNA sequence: TGTGCCACCAGCAGAGATCCAGGTGGGGCAGGGAACACTGAAGCTTTCTTT. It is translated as CATSRDPGGAGNTEAFF.

The CDR3 sequence is CASSPRDTGMMETQYF. The CDR3 DNA sequence: TGTGCCAGTAGCCCAAGGGACACCGGGATGATGGAGACCCAGTACTTC. The chain couples TRBV19 to TRBJ2-5, with D maybe TRBD1 (6 bases). The germline CDR1 and CDR2 sequences are LNHDA and SQIVND (reference sequence). The ends were cut back, 6 bases at V and 5 bases at J, with 22 bases in the middle. The CDR3 runs 16 residues. The full variable domain, rest sourced from reference TRBV19 and TRBJ2-5, is DGGITQSPKYLFRKEGQNVTLSCEQNLNHDAMYWYRQDPGQGLRLIYYSQIVNDFQKGDIAEGYSVSREKKESFPLTVTSAQKNPTAFYLCASSPRDTGMMETQYFGPGTRLLVL.

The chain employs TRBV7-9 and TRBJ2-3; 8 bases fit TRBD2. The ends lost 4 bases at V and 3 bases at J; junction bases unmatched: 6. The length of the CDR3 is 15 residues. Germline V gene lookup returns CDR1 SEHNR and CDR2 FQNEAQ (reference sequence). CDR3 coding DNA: TGTGCCAGCAGCTCCATAGCGGGGAGGACAGATACGCAGTATTTT. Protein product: CASSSIAGRTDTQYF.

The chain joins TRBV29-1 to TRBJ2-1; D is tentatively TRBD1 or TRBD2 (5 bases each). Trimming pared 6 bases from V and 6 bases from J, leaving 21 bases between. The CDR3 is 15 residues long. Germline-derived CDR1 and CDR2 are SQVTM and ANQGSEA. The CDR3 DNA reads TGCAGCGTCGCTGGTGGGGACCGAGTGGGCAATGAGCAGTTCTTC. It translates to CSVAGGDRVGNEQFF.

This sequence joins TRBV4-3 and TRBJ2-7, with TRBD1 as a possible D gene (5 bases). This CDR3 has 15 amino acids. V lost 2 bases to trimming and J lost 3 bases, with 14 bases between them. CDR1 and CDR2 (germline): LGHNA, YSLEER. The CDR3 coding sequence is TGCGCCAGCAGCCAAAAAGTAGGGGTTTACTACGAGCAGTACTTC. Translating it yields CASSQKVGVYYEQYF.

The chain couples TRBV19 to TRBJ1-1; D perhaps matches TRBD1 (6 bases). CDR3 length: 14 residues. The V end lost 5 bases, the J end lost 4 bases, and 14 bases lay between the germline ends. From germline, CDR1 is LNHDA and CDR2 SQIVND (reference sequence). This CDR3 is CASSWGGSGTEAFF. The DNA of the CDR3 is TGTGCCAGTAGTTGGGGGGGCTCAGGCACTGAAGCTTTCTTT. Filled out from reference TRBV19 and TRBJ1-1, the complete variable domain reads DGGITQSPKYLFRKEGQNVTLSCEQNLNHDAMYWYRQDPGQGLRLIYYSQIVNDFQKGDIAEGYSVSREKKESFPLTVTSAQKNPTAFYLCASSWGGSGTEAFFGQGTRLTVV.

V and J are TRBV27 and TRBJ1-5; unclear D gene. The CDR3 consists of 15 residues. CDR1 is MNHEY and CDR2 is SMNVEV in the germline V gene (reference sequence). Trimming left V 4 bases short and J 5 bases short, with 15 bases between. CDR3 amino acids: CASSSLVGIDQPQHF. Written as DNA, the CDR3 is TGTGCCAGCAGTTCATTAGTGGGAATCGATCAGCCCCAGCATTTT.

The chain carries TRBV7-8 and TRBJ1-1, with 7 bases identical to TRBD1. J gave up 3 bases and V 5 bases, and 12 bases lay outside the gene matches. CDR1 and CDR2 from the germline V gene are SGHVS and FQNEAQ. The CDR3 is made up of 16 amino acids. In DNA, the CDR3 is TGTGCCAGCAGCCCGCGAGGGGGCCTTTTGGACACTGAAGCTTTCTTT. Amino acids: CASSPRGGLLDTEAFF.

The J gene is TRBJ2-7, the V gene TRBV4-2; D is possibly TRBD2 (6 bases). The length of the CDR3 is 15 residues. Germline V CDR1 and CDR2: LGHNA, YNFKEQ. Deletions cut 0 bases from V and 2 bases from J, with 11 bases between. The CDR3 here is CASSQEGGEAYEQYF. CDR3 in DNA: TGTGCCAGCAGCCAAGAGGGCGGGGAAGCCTACGAGCAGTACTTC.

The CDR3 DNA follows: TGTGCCAGCAGCGTGACAGGGGGCGCGTCGGAGACCCAGTACTTC. Translation: CASSVTGGASETQYF. The V call is TRBV7-6, the J call TRBJ2-5, with TRBD1 identical over 10 bases. V lost 5 bases to trimming and J lost 5 bases; unmatched junction nucleotides: 8. Germline CDR1 is SGHVS and CDR2 is FNYEAQ. This CDR3 has 15 residues.

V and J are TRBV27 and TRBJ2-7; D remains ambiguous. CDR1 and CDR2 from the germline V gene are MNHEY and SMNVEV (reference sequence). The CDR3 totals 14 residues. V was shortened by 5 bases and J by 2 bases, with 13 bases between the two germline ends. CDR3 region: CASSPLIGTYEQYF. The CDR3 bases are TGTGCCAGCAGTCCCCTGATAGGCACCTACGAGCAGTACTTC.

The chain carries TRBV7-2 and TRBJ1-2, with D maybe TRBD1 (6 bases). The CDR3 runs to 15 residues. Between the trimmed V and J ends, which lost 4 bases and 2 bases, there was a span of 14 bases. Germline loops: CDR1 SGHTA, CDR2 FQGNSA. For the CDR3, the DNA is TGTGCCAGCAGCTCGTACAGGGAAACGAACTATGGCTACACCTTC. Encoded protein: CASSSYRETNYGYTF.

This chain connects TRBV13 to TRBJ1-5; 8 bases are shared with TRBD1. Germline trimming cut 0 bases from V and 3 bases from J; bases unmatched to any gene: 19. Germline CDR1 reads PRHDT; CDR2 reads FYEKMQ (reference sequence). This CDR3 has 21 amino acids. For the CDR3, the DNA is TGTGCCAGCAGCTTAGGCCAAGGGATCCGGGACAGGAGGGTCCACAATCAGCCCCAGCATTTT. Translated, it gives CASSLGQGIRDRRVHNQPQHF.